These 18 T cell receptor beta chains were sequenced from one sample in a study of cytomegalovirus exposure and HLA in healthy donors. The PCR employed 60 Vbeta primers together with 13 Jbeta primers. Data came from immunoSEQ multiplex PCR; TCRdb stores just in-frame clones and leaves some out. The sample has about 85,000 clones; 80% are singletons. The sequencing sample was made of PBMCs. Receptor source: a woman in her 50s in good health and CMV-seropositive.

The J gene is TRBJ2-1, the V gene TRBV27, with 9 bases fitting TRBD2. V was pared by 7 bases and J by 0 bases, with 1 base of the junction left unmatched. The CDR3 has 14 residues. Germline lookup yields CDR1 MNHEY and CDR2 SMNVEV (reference sequence). CDR3 sequence (DNA): TGTGCCAGCACTAGCGGGGTCTCCTACAATGAGCAGTTCTTC. This translates into CASTSGVSYNEQFF.

This clone was picked up one time. Sequence at one end of the junction differs from germline and may be a read error. V usage is TRBV6-5 and J usage is TRBJ1-2; D is perhaps TRBD1 (5 bases). Germline V lookup: CDR1 MNHEY, CDR2 SVGAGI. The CDR3 has 14 residues. The CDR3 reads CASSYSGQATAAAF. For the CDR3, the DNA is TGTGCCAGCAGTTACTCAGGGCAGGCGACAGCCGCCGCCTTC.

The rearrangement joins TRBV9 to TRBJ2-2; D is possibly TRBD1 (6 bases). V was pared by 1 base and J by 0 bases, with 13 bases between. The CDR3 contains 17 residues. CDR1 is SGDLS, CDR2 YYNGEE, per germline. In nucleotides, the CDR3 is TGTGCCAGCAGCGTACAGGGGACGGTTTCGAACACCGGGGAGCTGTTTTTT. It encodes CASSVQGTVSNTGELFF.

This clone is a singleton in its sample. The CDR3 DNA reads TGCGCCAGCAGCCCGGACAGGCCCCCACCCCTCCACTTT. This encodes CASSPDRPPPLHF. The rearrangement joins TRBV5-1 to TRBJ1-6, with 7 positions matching TRBD1. Germline V gene lookup returns CDR1 SGHRS and CDR2 YFSETQ. This CDR3 has 13 amino acids. The junction had 6 bases not matched to a gene; V was cut back by 4 bases and J by 11 bases.

The genes are TRBV7-9 and TRBJ1-2; 7 positions agree with TRBD1. V gave up 5 bases and J gave up 6 bases; unmatched junction bases: 6. Germline lookup yields CDR1 SEHNR and CDR2 FQNEAQ (reference sequence). The CDR3 covers 13 residues. CDR3 residues: CASSPGQRHGYTF. In DNA, the CDR3 is TGTGCCAGCAGCCCGGGACAGCGACATGGCTACACCTTC.

The chain employs TRBV5-6 and TRBJ2-3, with D possibly TRBD2 on 6 matching bases. Looked up from germline, CDR1 is SGHDT and CDR2 is YYEEEE. CDR3 length: 15 residues. V lost 3 bases, J lost 4 bases, and 15 bases lay in between. This CDR3 reads CASSWGTPSPDTQYF. Here the CDR3 DNA reads TGTGCCAGCAGCTGGGGGACTCCATCCCCAGATACGCAGTATTTT.

The rearrangement joins TRBV27 to TRBJ2-1, with D perhaps matching TRBD1 (6 bases). The CDR3 has 13 residues. With 8 bases removed from V and 8 bases from J, the gap between germline ends came to 16 bases. Germline V gene lookup returns CDR1 MNHEY and CDR2 SMNVEV (reference sequence). The CDR3 reads CASGWGPVYEQFF. The CDR3 nucleotides read TGTGCCAGCGGATGGGGGCCGGTGTATGAGCAGTTCTTC.

CDR3 DNA: TGCGCCAGCAGCCAAAGGGGACTAGCGGGAGCAGATACGCAGTATTTT. Translating gives CASSQRGLAGADTQYF. The genes are TRBV4-1 and TRBJ2-3; 14 positions agree with TRBD2. Germline CDR1 and CDR2: MGHRA and YSYEKL. The CDR3 spans 16 residues. Trimming removed 2 bases from V and 4 bases from J; junction bases left unmatched: 2.

The chain is built from TRBV5-1 and TRBJ2-7; 11 nucleotides match TRBD1. The germline V gene encodes CDR1 SGHRS and CDR2 YFSETQ. Unmatched junction bases numbered 4, after V lost 4 bases and J lost 1 base. The CDR3 is 15 residues long. CDR3 DNA: TGCGCCAGCAGCCGCGGACAGGGGGCGTCCTACGAGCAGTACTTC. Encoded protein: CASSRGQGASYEQYF.

This rearrangement joins TRBV20-1 to TRBJ2-5; no clear D gene. The closer fit of TRBJ2-7 to the DNA end suggests the J call may be wrong. The CDR3 contains 11 residues. Per the germline V gene, CDR1 is DFQATT and CDR2 is SNEGSKA (reference sequence). CDR3 protein: CSARLLYEQYF. CDR3 DNA sequence: TGCAGTGCCAGACTGCTTTACGAGCAGTACTTC.

This chain joins TRBV2 and TRBJ2-7, with unresolved D. The CDR3 consists of 13 residues. Germline V CDR1 and CDR2: SNHLY, FYNNEI. V dropped 5 bases and J dropped 3 bases, with 11 bases sitting between them. CDR3: CASSRAGDYEQYF. The CDR3 nucleotides are TGTGCCAGCAGTAGAGCAGGCGACTACGAGCAGTACTTC. Drawing the rest from reference TRBV2 and TRBJ2-7, the complete variable domain is EPEVTQTPSHQVTQMGQEVILRCVPISNHLYFYWYRQILGQKVEFLVSFYNNEISEKSEIFDDQFSVERPDGSNFTLKIRSTKLEDSAMYFCASSRAGDYEQYFGPGTRLTVT.

This clone was detected once. V is TRBV4-1 and J is TRBJ2-3; 10 bases are shared with TRBD2. The V gene end was trimmed by 2 bases and the J gene end by 4 bases; junction bases not matched to a gene: 12. Per the germline V gene, CDR1 is MGHRA and CDR2 is YSYEKL. There are 18 residues in the CDR3. The CDR3 loop is CASSQSPSGRAGSDTQYF. DNA of the CDR3: TGCGCCAGCAGCCAATCTCCCAGCGGGAGGGCCGGATCAGATACGCAGTATTTT.

This sequence joins TRBV30 and TRBJ2-2; 11 bases align to TRBD2. There are 22 residues in the CDR3. Unmatched junction bases numbered 23, after V lost 0 bases and J lost 5 bases. The germline V gene encodes CDR1 GTSNPN and CDR2 SVGIG (reference sequence). The CDR3 protein is CAWSVRGTSGRGRSALTGELFF. CDR3 DNA: TGTGCCTGGAGTGTAAGAGGGACTAGCGGTCGAGGTCGTTCCGCGTTAACCGGGGAGCTGTTTTTT.

The chain combines TRBV9 with TRBJ2-2, with 10 bases identical to TRBD2. CDR1 is SGDLS, CDR2 YYNGEE, per germline. Trimming at V came to 4 bases and at J to 0 bases, leaving 3 bases not matched to a gene. The CDR3 extends over 16 amino acids. The CDR3 here is CASSTLAGANTGELFF. CDR3 bases: TGTGCCAGCAGCACCCTAGCGGGGGCGAACACCGGGGAGCTGTTTTTT.

The rearrangement uses TRBV11-3 and TRBJ2-1; TRBD2 matches at 11 bases. This CDR3 comprises 16 residues. Unmatched junction bases numbered 4, after V lost 2 bases and J lost 4 bases. CDR1 is SGHNT and CDR2 is YENEEA in the germline V gene. CDR3 DNA sequence: TGTGCCAGCAGCTTAAGGACTAGCGGGCTTTACAATGAGCAGTTCTTC. Its translation is CASSLRTSGLYNEQFF.

The genes are TRBV7-9 and TRBJ2-3; a weak D match, TRBD2 (5 bases). In germline, CDR1 is SEHNR, CDR2 FQNEAQ (reference sequence). The CDR3 consists of 15 residues. V was trimmed by 7 bases and J by 1 base, leaving 15 bases between them. The CDR3 DNA reads TGTGCCAGCACTTGGACGGGGAGCGGCACAGATACGCAGTATTTT. It encodes CASTWTGSGTDTQYF.

The chain couples TRBV14 to TRBJ1-5; no reliable D call. Germline CDR1 reads SGHDN; CDR2 reads FVKESK. The CDR3 has 13 residues. The germline V and J ends were trimmed by 5 bases and 6 bases, with 11 bases remaining between them. The CDR3 reads CASSKEVGQPQHF. In nucleotides, the CDR3 is TGTGCCAGCAGCAAGGAGGTGGGTCAGCCCCAGCATTTT.

This clone has just one count. The rearrangement links TRBV10-2 to TRBJ2-7; TRBD2 matches 14 bases. From germline, CDR1 is WSHSY and CDR2 SAAADI. This CDR3 spans 13 amino acids. V shed 8 bases, J shed 7 bases, and the junction held 4 bases outside the gene matches. CDR3 in amino acids: CASRGLAGVEQYV. As DNA, the CDR3 is TGCGCCAGCCGGGGACTAGCGGGAGTAGAGCAGTACGTC.